Listed here are 23 T cell receptor beta chains from one sample, sequenced in a study of shared clonotypes between healthy human individuals. Assay used: immunoSEQ multiplex PCR; TCRdb lists only in-frame clones, some missing. The sample records approximately 720,000 clones, about 90% being singletons. Terminally differentiated effector memory CD45RA+ cells were left out of the naive CD8 fraction, which was CD45RO-negative and positively selected for CCR7. The source material was naive CD8+ T cells sorted from blood. These receptor sequences come from a man aged 30-40 years in good health.

The chain is built from TRBV10-3 and TRBJ2-1, with D perhaps matching TRBD1 (6 bases). The germline V gene encodes CDR1 ENHRY and CDR2 SYGVKD. The germline V and J ends were trimmed by 11 bases and 2 bases, with 13 bases remaining between them. The CDR3 totals 13 residues. The CDR3 DNA sequence: TGTGCCTCAGGGGTAAACCCCTACAATGAGCAGTTCTTC. Translating it yields CASGVNPYNEQFF.

With respect to this clone: This same CDR3 is encoded by further DNA sequences in the sample. The V call is TRBV11-2, the J call TRBJ2-7, with D perhaps matching TRBD1 (5 bases). V gave up 5 bases and J gave up 6 bases, with 11 bases separating them. This CDR3 contains 12 residues. Germline values: CDR1 SGHAT, CDR2 FQNNGV. CDR3 in amino acids: CASSVRGAEQYF. The CDR3 DNA follows: TGTGCCAGCAGCGTTCGTGGGGCCGAGCAGTACTTC.

The chain has TRBV2 and TRBJ2-4; no clear D gene. The germline V and J ends were trimmed by 2 bases and 4 bases, with 6 bases remaining between them. Germline V gene sequence: CDR1 SNHLY, CDR2 FYNNEI. There are 13 residues in the CDR3. CDR3 in DNA: TGTGCCAGCAGTGAACCATCAAAAAACATTCAGTACTTC. Translated: CASSEPSKNIQYF.

The table lists this clone with a few counts. This chain links TRBV6-6 with TRBJ2-7; D tentatively fits TRBD1 or TRBD2 (5 bases each). Deletions cut 8 bases from V and 9 bases from J, with 17 bases between. Germline assignment: CDR1 MNHNY and CDR2 SVGAGI (reference sequence). The CDR3 totals 12 residues. CDR3 DNA: TGTGCCAGCGGGGGAGACGATCTTGGGCAGTACTTC. This translates into CASGGDDLGQYF.

The V and J genes are TRBV27 and TRBJ2-1, with D perhaps TRBD2 (6 bases). CDR1 MNHEY and CDR2 SMNVEV come from the germline V gene (reference sequence). V lost 4 bases to trimming and J lost 0 bases, with 13 bases between them. There are 16 residues in the CDR3. The CDR3 nucleotides read TGTGCCAGCAGTTCTAACCTCGGGAGCTCCTACAATGAGCAGTTCTTC. Its protein product is CASSSNLGSSYNEQFF.

This rearrangement joins TRBV7-9 to TRBJ2-1; 7 positions match TRBD2. V was clipped by 0 bases and J by 0 bases; unmatched bases: 8. The CDR3 has 18 residues. The germline V gene has CDR1 SEHNR and CDR2 FQNEAQ (reference sequence). CDR3 DNA: TGTGCCAGCAGCTTAGCCCGGGGGGTAGGAGGCTCCTACAATGAGCAGTTCTTC. Translating gives CASSLARGVGGSYNEQFF.

The sample holds one count of this clone. The chain employs TRBV19 and TRBJ2-1, with D uncertain. The CDR3 is 13 residues long. Germline values: CDR1 LNHDA, CDR2 SQIVND (reference sequence). The V gene lost 6 bases and the J gene lost 0 bases, with 6 bases spanning the gap. The CDR3 DNA reads as TGTGCCAGTAGCGATCACTCCTACAATGAGCAGTTCTTC. This sequence encodes CASSDHSYNEQFF.

This sequence joins TRBV30 and TRBJ2-1; D possibly corresponds to TRBD2 (6 bases). Germline V CDR1 and CDR2: GTSNPN, SVGIG (reference sequence). V gave up 0 bases and J gave up 7 bases, with 10 bases separating them. The CDR3 runs 13 residues. DNA of the CDR3: TGTGCCTGGAGTGTTAGCGGACCTAATGAGCAGTTCTTC. This codes for CAWSVSGPNEQFF.

A remark on this clone: The identical CDR3 is also encoded by other nucleotide sequences in the sample. This sequence joins TRBV27 and TRBJ2-2; no clear D gene. V shed 2 bases and J shed 1 base, with 8 bases lying between them. The length of the CDR3 is 15 residues. Germline loops: CDR1 MNHEY, CDR2 SMNVEV (reference sequence). The CDR3 region has the DNA TGTGCCAGCAGTTTACTAGGCCGGAACACCGGGGAGCTGTTTTTT. Residues: CASSLLGRNTGELFF.

This chain connects TRBV7-9 to TRBJ1-4, with 10 bases that match TRBD1. With 4 bases clipped from V and 8 bases from J, the junction kept 10 bases outside the gene matches. Germline-derived CDR1 and CDR2 are SEHNR and FQNEAQ (reference sequence). The CDR3 runs 16 residues. CDR3 sequence: CASSSHRQGADEKLFF. Written as DNA, the CDR3 is TGTGCCAGCAGCTCCCACAGACAGGGGGCGGACGAAAAACTGTTTTTT.

This clone was detected only a few times. The rearrangement links TRBV27 to TRBJ1-5, with unresolved D. From germline, CDR1 is MNHEY and CDR2 SMNVEV (reference sequence). The CDR3 loop spans 13 amino acids. Trimming took 5 bases from V and 5 from J, leaving 10 bases between them. The CDR3 sequence: CASSPTPHQPQHF. CDR3 nucleotide sequence: TGTGCCAGCAGTCCCACTCCCCATCAGCCCCAGCATTTT.

This rearrangement joins TRBV7-9 to TRBJ1-4; maybe TRBD1 (6 bases). Trimming left V 1 base short and J 2 bases short, with 14 bases between. This CDR3 spans 17 amino acids. Germline V gives CDR1 SEHNR, CDR2 FQNEAQ (reference sequence). The CDR3 nucleotides are TGTGCCAGCAGCTTAGAGCAGGGGACCTATACTAATGAAAAACTGTTTTTT. It translates to CASSLEQGTYTNEKLFF.

The V call is TRBV5-1, the J call TRBJ2-7; 7 bases fit TRBD1. CDR3 length equals 15 residues. J was trimmed by 6 bases and V by 2 bases; bases with no gene match: 11. Germline CDR1 reads SGHRS; CDR2 reads YFSETQ. Here the CDR3 reads CASSFRQGGVGEQYF. CDR3 DNA sequence: TGCGCCAGCAGCTTTCGACAGGGCGGCGTTGGCGAGCAGTACTTC.

The gene calls are TRBV25-1 and TRBJ2-3; D ambiguous. The CDR3 sequence is 18 residues long. Germline V gene data show CDR1 as MGHDK and CDR2 as SYGVNS. Trimming shortened V by 3 bases and J by 2 bases, and 21 bases separated the two germline ends. The chain's CDR3 is CASSEILGTFEYTDTQYF. The CDR3 DNA is TGTGCCAGCAGTGAGATCTTGGGAACCTTTGAATACACAGATACGCAGTATTTT.

The chain uses TRBV27 and TRBJ1-5; D is unresolved. V dropped 3 bases and J dropped 6 bases, with 6 bases sitting between them. The CDR3 spans 12 residues. Germline loops: CDR1 MNHEY, CDR2 SMNVEV (reference sequence). The chain's CDR3 is CASSFYGQPQHF. In DNA form, the CDR3 reads TGTGCCAGCAGTTTTTACGGTCAGCCCCAGCATTTT.

The chain uses TRBV29-1 and TRBJ2-1; tentatively, D is TRBD1 (5 bases). The ends were cut back, 0 bases at V and 12 bases at J, with 21 bases in the middle. Germline assignment: CDR1 SQVTM and CDR2 ANQGSEA. CDR3 length equals 15 residues. CDR3 bases: TGCAGCGTTGAAGATCCCGGCAGGGCGGCGGTGGGGCAGTTCTTC. Protein product: CSVEDPGRAAVGQFF.

V is TRBV7-2 and J is TRBJ2-1; D assignment may be TRBD1 or TRBD2 (6 bases each). The CDR3 totals 16 residues. Germline V lookup: CDR1 SGHTA, CDR2 FQGNSA. V was trimmed by 1 base and J by 0 bases, leaving 10 bases between them. In nucleotides, the CDR3 is TGTGCCAGCAGCTTAGAGGGGGGCTACTCCTACAATGAGCAGTTCTTC. It is translated as CASSLEGGYSYNEQFF.

The chain employs TRBV7-6 and TRBJ2-1, with no clear D. The germline V gene has CDR1 SGHVS and CDR2 FNYEAQ. The germline V and J ends were trimmed by 5 bases and 5 bases, with 10 bases remaining between them. The CDR3 runs to 13 residues. The DNA for the CDR3 is TGTGCCAGCAGCGCCAGACTTGACAATGAGCAGTTCTTC. This encodes CASSARLDNEQFF.

The chain recombines TRBV28 with TRBJ2-3, with a weak D call TRBD2 (6 bases). The CDR3 totals 18 residues. Germline V gene data show CDR1 as MDHEN and CDR2 as SYDVKM. Trimming took off 4 bases at V and 0 bases at J, with 20 bases between the two ends. Here the CDR3 reads CASSYTDWGRPSTDTQYF. CDR3 DNA sequence: TGTGCCAGCAGTTATACCGATTGGGGGAGGCCGAGCACAGATACGCAGTATTTT. Full variable domain (rest looked up from reference TRBV28 and TRBJ2-3): DVKVTQSSRYLVKRTGEKVFLECVQDMDHENMFWYRQDPGLGLRLIYFSYDVKMKEKGDIPEGYSVSREKKERFSLILESASTNQTSMYLCASSYTDWGRPSTDTQYFGPGTRLTVL.

V usage is TRBV7-9 and J usage is TRBJ1-2, with a tentative D call TRBD1 (6 bases). The CDR3 is 14 amino acids. V dropped 2 bases and J dropped 7 bases, with 14 bases sitting between them. The germline gives CDR1 SEHNR, CDR2 FQNEAQ (reference sequence). CDR3 DNA: TGTGCCAGCAGCTTAATATCCGGAGGGGGTGGCTACACCTTC. Protein product: CASSLISGGGGYTF.

The V and J genes are TRBV27 and TRBJ2-2, with TRBD1 matching over 7 bases. CDR1 MNHEY and CDR2 SMNVEV come from the germline V gene (reference sequence). After removal of 2 bases from V and 9 bases from J, the junction contained 3 bases not matched to a gene. The CDR3 sequence is 13 residues long. CDR3 DNA: TGTGCCAGCAGTTTAAGGGGGCTCCGGGAGCTGTTTTTT. Residues: CASSLRGLRELFF.

CDR3 in amino acids: CASSGRTSTDTQYF. The CDR3 DNA reads as TGTGCCAGCAGCGGACGAACTAGCACAGATACGCAGTATTTT. The J gene is TRBJ2-3, the V gene TRBV9; D gene uncertain. The CDR3 has 14 amino acids. V was shortened by 3 bases and J by 0 bases, with 8 bases between the two germline ends. Germline V gene lookup returns CDR1 SGDLS and CDR2 YYNGEE.

This clone was found once. This sequence joins TRBV19 and TRBJ2-2; D might be TRBD2 (6 bases). This CDR3 has 14 amino acids. The germline V and J ends were trimmed by 10 bases and 7 bases, with 19 bases remaining between them. Germline V gene lookup returns CDR1 LNHDA and CDR2 SQIVND (reference sequence). CDR3 DNA: TGTGCCACTGAGAGGAGGAGGGGTGGCGGGGAGCTGTTTTTT. It yields the protein CATERRRGGGELFF.